One sample yielded the 20 T cell receptor beta chains listed below, sequenced in a study of shared clonotypes between healthy human individuals. Generated by immunoSEQ multiplex PCR, the TCRdb table keeps only in-frame clones and is missing some. This sample has 2.5 million or so clones, with 85% to 95% found just once. The sequenced sample consisted of naive CD4+ T cells sorted from blood. The subset was: CD45RA+ positively selected. These receptors originate from a man in his late teens or twenties in good health.

This chain links TRBV18 with TRBJ1-1; D possibly corresponds to TRBD1 (6 bases). CDR1 and CDR2 (germline): KGHSH, LQKENI. The CDR3 extends over 14 amino acids. V lost 6 bases to trimming and J lost 5 bases, with 16 bases between them. DNA for the CDR3: TGTGCCAGCTCTTCGCCGGGGGGCAAGACTGAAGCTTTCTTT. This sequence encodes CASSSPGGKTEAFF.

CDR3: CASSLVGSGGEQYF. CDR3 bases: TGTGCCAGCAGCTTAGTAGGTAGCGGGGGCGAGCAGTACTTC. The V and J genes are TRBV7-9 and TRBJ2-7; 9 bases are shared with TRBD2. This CDR3 is 14 amino acids long. CDR1 SEHNR and CDR2 FQNEAQ come from the germline V gene (reference sequence). J lost 6 bases, V lost 1 base, and 4 bases had no gene match.

This clone occurred once. The rearrangement joins TRBV30 to TRBJ1-2; D remains ambiguous. Trimming left V 0 bases short and J 8 bases short, with 10 bases between. Per germline, CDR1 GTSNPN and CDR2 SVGIG (reference sequence). This CDR3 is built from 12 residues. Written as DNA, the CDR3 is TGTGCCTGGAGTGTCGGCCGAAACGGCTACACCTTC. Its translation is CAWSVGRNGYTF.

The genes are TRBV5-1 and TRBJ2-4; D is ambiguous. The ends were cut back, 4 bases at V and 5 bases at J, with 10 bases in the middle. The CDR3 covers 13 residues. Germline V gene lookup returns CDR1 SGHRS and CDR2 YFSETQ. CDR3 DNA sequence: TGCGCCAGCAGCAGGGCTACGGAAAACATTCAGTACTTC. The encoded protein is CASSRATENIQYF.

CDR3 in amino acids: CASRETTASEAFF. The CDR3 DNA reads TGTGCCAGCAGGGAAACTACGGCGTCTGAAGCTTTCTTT. J is TRBJ1-1 and V is TRBV25-1; D remains ambiguous. The germline CDR1 and CDR2 sequences are MGHDK and SYGVNS. This CDR3 comprises 13 residues. The V gene lost 6 bases and the J gene lost 6 bases, with 14 bases spanning the gap.

The chain employs TRBV14 and TRBJ1-5; 7 bases match TRBD1. This CDR3 spans 15 amino acids. Germline CDR1 SGHDN, CDR2 FVKESK. With V trimmed by 1 base and J by 6 bases, 6 bases remained unmatched. CDR3 coding DNA: TGTGCCAGCAGCCAAGGGCCAGGGGGGTCTCAGCCCCAGCATTTT. This sequence encodes CASSQGPGGSQPQHF.

This chain connects TRBV10-2 to TRBJ2-3; 16 bases align to TRBD2. Germline lookup yields CDR1 WSHSY and CDR2 SAAADI. The CDR3 contains 17 residues. V trimming: 6 bases; J trimming: 3 bases; junction bases outside the gene matches: 6. The CDR3 DNA is TGCGCCAGCAGGGGGACTAGCGGGAGGGCCGGGACAGATACGCAGTATTTT. Encoded protein: CASRGTSGRAGTDTQYF.

As concerns this clone: Other DNA sequences within the sample encode an identical CDR3. The gene calls are TRBV11-2 and TRBJ2-1; D is ambiguous. Germline V lookup: CDR1 SGHAT, CDR2 FQNNGV. The CDR3 contains 12 residues. The V end lost 5 bases, the J end lost 5 bases, and 7 bases lay between the germline ends. The chain's CDR3 is CASSPRDNEQFF. For the CDR3, the DNA is TGTGCCAGCAGCCCTAGAGACAATGAGCAGTTCTTC. Full variable domain (rest looked up from reference TRBV11-2 and TRBJ2-1): EAGVAQSPRYKIIEKRQSVAFWCNPISGHATLYWYQQILGQGPKLLIQFQNNGVVDDSQLPKDRFSAERLKGVDSTLKIQPAKLEDSAVYLCASSPRDNEQFFGPGTRLTVL.

The chain couples TRBV11-1 to TRBJ1-1; 7 bases line up with TRBD1. Germline V gene data show CDR1 as SGHAT and CDR2 as FQDESV (reference sequence). V dropped 4 bases and J dropped 0; count of bases not matched to a gene: 11. The CDR3 loop spans 17 amino acids. The CDR3 loop is CASSYGTDQALNTEAFF. The CDR3 DNA sequence: TGTGCCAGCAGCTATGGGACAGACCAGGCATTGAACACTGAAGCTTTCTTT.

This sequence joins TRBV27 and TRBJ2-7; D may be TRBD1 (5 bases). The CDR3 runs 15 residues. Trimming took 4 bases from V and 3 from J, leaving 16 bases between them. Per germline, CDR1 MNHEY and CDR2 SMNVEV (reference sequence). This CDR3 reads CASSSMLREVYEQYF. DNA for the CDR3: TGTGCCAGCAGTTCGATGCTCAGGGAAGTCTACGAGCAGTACTTC.

The rearrangement joins TRBV5-6 to TRBJ1-2, with 8 nucleotides matching TRBD1. CDR3 length equals 14 residues. Germline trimming cut 4 bases from V and 7 bases from J; bases unmatched to any gene: 9. Germline V gene lookup returns CDR1 SGHDT and CDR2 YYEEEE. DNA of the CDR3: TGTGCCAGCAGCGGGCCGACAGGGGTTGGTGGCTACACCTTC. Protein product: CASSGPTGVGGYTF.

V gene TRBV11-2 combines with J gene TRBJ2-1, with D perhaps being TRBD1 or TRBD2 (5 bases each). CDR3 size: 16 residues. Per the germline V gene, CDR1 is SGHAT and CDR2 is FQNNGV. V dropped 3 bases and J dropped 8 bases, with 20 bases sitting between them. The CDR3 region is CASSFPPGTLADEQFF. For the CDR3, the DNA is TGTGCCAGCAGCTTCCCACCAGGGACGTTGGCCGATGAGCAGTTCTTC. Full variable domain (rest looked up from reference TRBV11-2 and TRBJ2-1): EAGVAQSPRYKIIEKRQSVAFWCNPISGHATLYWYQQILGQGPKLLIQFQNNGVVDDSQLPKDRFSAERLKGVDSTLKIQPAKLEDSAVYLCASSFPPGTLADEQFFGPGTRLTVL.

The chain combines TRBV5-8 with TRBJ1-2; D not certain. CDR3 size: 15 residues. V was trimmed by 4 bases and J by 2 bases, leaving 15 bases between them. The germline gives CDR1 SGHTS, CDR2 YDEGEE. CDR3 DNA sequence: TGTGCCAGCAGCAAAGACCGGACCCGAAACTATGGCTACACCTTC. Residues: CASSKDRTRNYGYTF.

CDR3 protein: CASSIRQLYNQPQHF. The DNA for the CDR3 is TGTGCCAGTAGTATTCGACAGCTGTACAATCAGCCCCAGCATTTT. This sequence joins TRBV19 and TRBJ1-5; weak D call: TRBD1 (5 bases). Deletions cut 3 bases from V and 3 bases from J, with 12 bases between. Germline V gene data show CDR1 as LNHDA and CDR2 as SQIVND (reference sequence). The CDR3 spans 15 residues.

Points on this clone: The identical CDR3 is also encoded by other nucleotide sequences in the sample. This chain joins TRBV29-1 and TRBJ2-2, with TRBD1 matching over 8 bases. V was pared by 2 bases and J by 5 bases, with 4 bases of the junction left unmatched. The CDR3 consists of 14 residues. Per the germline V gene, CDR1 is SQVTM and CDR2 is ANQGSEA. The CDR3 region has the DNA TGCAGCGTTGAATCCAGGGGGCGAACCGGGGAGCTGTTTTTT. It encodes CSVESRGRTGELFF.

This chain connects TRBV27 to TRBJ1-4; D is perhaps TRBD1 (5 bases). CDR1 MNHEY and CDR2 SMNVEV come from the germline V gene (reference sequence). The ends were cut back, 8 bases at V and 11 bases at J, with 15 bases in the middle. CDR3 length: 12 residues. The DNA for the CDR3 is TGTGCCAGCGGCCGGGACCGAAGGAAACTGTTTTTT. Protein: CASGRDRRKLFF.

This chain connects TRBV2 to TRBJ2-5; 10 nucleotides align to TRBD2. This CDR3 spans 15 amino acids. Per the germline V gene, CDR1 is SNHLY and CDR2 is FYNNEI. The J segment lost 5 bases and the V segment lost 3 bases, leaving 6 bases of the junction unmatched. CDR3 sequence (DNA): TGTGCCAGCAGTGACCTTGTTAGCGGGGGGGAGACCCAGTACTTC. Translating gives CASSDLVSGGETQYF.

The chain joins TRBV25-1 to TRBJ1-2; tentative D call: TRBD1 (6 bases). Germline lookup yields CDR1 MGHDK and CDR2 SYGVNS. The CDR3 totals 12 residues. V lost 7 bases and J lost 5, with 11 bases in between. CDR3 sequence: CASMAQGYGYTF. The CDR3, as DNA: TGTGCCAGCATGGCACAGGGTTATGGCTACACCTTC.

The chain recombines TRBV5-1 with TRBJ1-1; D ambiguous. The CDR3 loop spans 15 amino acids. V was shortened by 3 bases and J by 0 bases, with 12 bases between the two germline ends. Germline V gene lookup returns CDR1 SGHRS and CDR2 YFSETQ. Here the CDR3 DNA reads TGCGCCAGCAGCTCCCTTGGCCCGGTGAACACTGAAGCTTTCTTT. Translated: CASSSLGPVNTEAFF.

The chain has TRBV4-3 and TRBJ2-2; D not certain. This CDR3 is built from 17 residues. The V gene lost 0 bases and the J gene lost 6 bases, with 17 bases spanning the gap. Germline V lookup: CDR1 LGHNA, CDR2 YSLEER. The CDR3 is CASSQETPWGSPGELFF. The CDR3, as DNA: TGCGCCAGCAGCCAAGAGACCCCGTGGGGTTCCCCCGGGGAGCTGTTTTTT.